The 4 T cell receptor beta chains below were found in one sample sequenced in a study of T cell responses to AZD1222 COVID-19 vaccine. Data came from immunoSEQ multiplex PCR; TCRdb stores just in-frame clones and leaves some out. The sample includes around 120,000 clones, about 85% of them seen just once. This sample comprised peripheral blood, obtained on day 0 of AZD1222 vaccination. These receptors were taken from an adult in good health.

This sequence joins TRBV30 and TRBJ1-3, with D possibly TRBD1 on 5 matching bases. The CDR3 consists of 16 residues. Germline V gene lookup returns CDR1 GTSNPN and CDR2 SVGIG (reference sequence). Trimming removed 7 bases from V and 2 bases from J, with 21 bases in between. CDR3 amino acids: CASTAGKVWAGNTIYF. The CDR3 DNA follows: TGTGCCTCCACTGCAGGGAAGGTTTGGGCTGGAAACACCATATATTTT.

The J gene is TRBJ1-1, the V gene TRBV6-5; the D is unclear. V lost 0 bases and J lost 2, with 10 bases in between. Germline V CDR1 and CDR2: MNHEY, SVGAGI. The CDR3 has 15 residues. CDR3 loop: CASSYSKSKNTEAFF. As DNA, the CDR3 is TGTGCCAGCAGTTACTCGAAGAGTAAAAACACTGAAGCTTTCTTT.

The chain employs TRBV5-4 and TRBJ2-7; D may be TRBD2 (6 bases). Per the germline V gene, CDR1 is SGHNT and CDR2 is YYREEE (reference sequence). This CDR3 is 14 amino acids long. Trimming removed 2 bases at V and 2 bases at J, with 11 bases between. CDR3 DNA sequence: TGTGCCAGCAGCTTCGGGGGTCCCGCCTACGAGCAGTACTTC. This encodes CASSFGGPAYEQYF.

V and J are TRBV30 and TRBJ1-2; weak D call: TRBD1 (6 bases). Germline V CDR1 and CDR2: GTSNPN, SVGIG (reference sequence). The ends were cut back, 1 base at V and 2 bases at J, with 8 bases in the middle. The CDR3 totals 13 residues. The CDR3 reads CAWSGGQNYGYTF. The CDR3 bases are TGTGCCTGGAGTGGAGGACAGAACTATGGCTACACCTTC.